The 11 T cell receptor beta chains presented below share a single source sample, sequenced in a study of tumor and adjacent non-tumor tissue in lung cancer. This sample's RNA came from whole unsorted tissue. More than 3 cm separated this lung sample from the edge of the tumor. Three rounds of nested PCR, following a modified ARM-PCR protocol, produced the TCRbeta library. MiXCR, applied by TCRdb to the multiplex PCR reads, yields one record per CDR3 protein. The table has tens of thousands of distinct CDR3 sequences, approximately 82% seen once; the top ten hold around 40%. Input material: distant non-tumor lung tissue. These receptors came from a man between 65 and 79 years old with non-small cell lung cancer.

Regarding this clonotype: At one of its ends the junction is not consistent with the germline gene, which may arise from a read error. The CDR3 nucleotides read TGCGCCAGCAGCCAATATGTAGGTGGGGCCAAAGTCCTGACTTTC. Encoded protein: CASSQYVGGAKVLTF. The chain combines TRBV4-1 with TRBJ2-6; D is possibly TRBD1 (5 bases). Looked up from germline, CDR1 is MGHRA and CDR2 is YSYEKL. The CDR3 consists of 15 residues.

For this clonotype: At one of its ends the junction is not consistent with the germline gene, which may arise from a read error. This chain links TRBV6-6 with TRBJ1-5; possible D gene TRBD1, 6 bases. Looked up from germline, CDR1 is MNHNY and CDR2 is SVGAGI (reference sequence). The CDR3 spans 17 residues. The CDR3 loop is CAGSYSMGDNSNQPHHF. In nucleotides, the CDR3 is TGTGCCGGCAGTTACTCGATGGGGGACAATAGCAATCAGCCCCATCATTTT.

This chain uses TRBV9 with TRBJ1-2, with 7 bases lining up with TRBD1. CDR3 length: 15 residues. V was clipped by 6 bases and J by 8 bases; unmatched bases: 16. Germline CDR1 reads SGDLS; CDR2 reads YYNGEE. Written as DNA, the CDR3 is TGTGCCAGCAACCCCATAGGGGTAACGGGACAGGGCTACACCTTC. Protein sequence: CASNPIGVTGQGYTF.

About this clonotype itself: Relative to the germline gene, one junction end is altered; a read error may explain this. V gene TRBV29-1 combines with J gene TRBJ2-1, with 8 bases identical to TRBD2. Germline V gene sequence: CDR1 SQVTM, CDR2 ANQGSEA. The CDR3 extends over 16 amino acids. CDR3 amino acids: CSVESMLAGDYNEQFF. In DNA, the CDR3 is TGTAGCGTCGAGTCCATGCTAGCGGGCGATTACAATGAGCAGTTCTTC.

The chain couples TRBV2 to TRBJ1-4; 7 nucleotides match TRBD1. The germline gives CDR1 SNHLY, CDR2 FYNNEI. Trimming at V came to 11 bases and at J to 6 bases, leaving 9 bases not matched to a gene. This CDR3 comprises 13 residues. CDR3 loop: CAGKQGLDEKLFF. The CDR3 region has the DNA TGTGCCGGGAAACAGGGGTTGGATGAAAAACTGTTTTTT. The whole variable domain, remainder taken from reference TRBV2 and TRBJ1-4, is EPEVTQTPSHQVTQMGQEVILRCVPISNHLYFYWYRQILGQKVEFLVSFYNNEISEKSEIFDDQFSVERPDGSNFTLKIRSTKLEDSAMYFCAGKQGLDEKLFFGSGTQLSVL.

The table lists this clonotype with a few counts. A junction boundary mismatches the germline segment, possibly from a read error. J is TRBJ2-2 and V is TRBV5-4; D assignment may be TRBD1 or TRBD2 (5 bases each). The length of the CDR3 is 15 residues. In germline, CDR1 is SGHNT, CDR2 YYREEE (reference sequence). The chain's CDR3 is CVSSFGQGPTGELFF. CDR3 sequence (DNA): TGTGTCAGCAGCTTTGGCCAGGGACCCACCGGGGAGCTGTTTTTT.

This chain links TRBV20-1 with TRBJ2-2; D is undetermined. This CDR3 spans 15 amino acids. V was shortened by 6 bases and J by 0 bases, with 14 bases between the two germline ends. The germline V gene has CDR1 DFQATT and CDR2 SNEGSKA (reference sequence). CDR3 nucleotide sequence: TGCAGTGCCGAATCGGACGGTTCGAACACCGGGGAGCTGTTTTTT. Protein: CSAESDGSNTGELFF.

This clonotype appeared a few times. The chain has TRBV5-4 and TRBJ1-2; D not resolved. The CDR3 runs to 13 residues. With 4 bases removed from V and 14 bases from J, the gap between germline ends came to 21 bases. Germline CDR1 and CDR2: SGHNT and YYREEE (reference sequence). As DNA, the CDR3 is TGTGCCAGCAGCCACAGAACTAACTATGACTATACCTTC. Translating it yields CASSHRTNYDYTF.

To note about this clonotype: The CDR3 carries no conserved terminal phenylalanine or tryptophan, so it likely arises from a read error. The rearrangement links TRBV29-1 to TRBJ1-2; D is unresolved. The CDR3 sequence is 16 residues long. Germline CDR1 is SQVTM and CDR2 is ANQGSEA. CDR3 in DNA: TGCGGCGTTGTCCCCTATCAATCCCCGGGAGAAGATGGCTACACCTTA. Translation gives CGVVPYQSPGEDGYTL.

Notes on this clonotype: One junction end disagrees with the germline gene, perhaps due to a read error. The chain links TRBV14 to TRBJ2-5; D unclear. Germline CDR1 SGHDN, CDR2 FVKESK. The CDR3 extends over 15 amino acids. DNA for the CDR3: TGTGCCAGCAGCCCCGCGCCCCCGTTCCAAGATACCCAGTACTTC. Translating gives CASSPAPPFQDTQYF. The variable domain in full, completed from reference TRBV14 and TRBJ2-5, reads EAGVTQFPSHSVIEKGQTVTLRCDPISGHDNLYWYRRVMGKEIKFLLHFVKESKQDESGMPNNRFLAERTGGTYSTLKVQPAELEDSGVYFCASSPAPPFQDTQYFGPGTRLLVL.

Details on this clonotype: Since no conserved phenylalanine or tryptophan closes the CDR3, a read error is the likely cause. The DNA is left out, because the CDR3 cannot be placed on it with certainty; the CDR3 is given as TCRdb lists it. This CDR3 reads CASRKSDHPTSGLPQEAQYL. The V and J genes are TRBV12-3 or TRBV12-4 and TRBJ2-5; the table assigns TRBD2, which was not confirmed against the DNA. The CDR3 is made up of 20 amino acids, end residues included.